This T cell receptor beta chain was profiled in a study of OX40 agonist ivuxolimab in advanced cancers. In the study overall: Allowance was made for prior anti-PD-1, anti-PD-L1 or anti-CTLA-4 therapy, and roughly 39% had some. Of the patients, three showed partial responses, one with hepatocellular carcinoma and two with cutaneous melanoma.

V dropped 0 bases and J dropped 8; count of bases not matched to a gene: 8. The CDR3 length is 16 residues. Germline CDR1 reads SGHTA; CDR2 reads FQGNSA. Profiling relied on immunoSEQ multiplex PCR, and the TCRdb table lists in-frame clones only, not all of them. The table has about 48,000 clones, roughly 81% seen once; the top ten hold roughly 9.9%. The chain joins TRBV7-2 to TRBJ2-2; 8 bases agree with TRBD1. The sample here was CD4+ or CD8+ T cells sorted from blood, taken in a trial of the OX40 agonist ivuxolimab. This sequence originates from an adult with an advanced solid tumor such as melanoma, head and neck, liver or kidney cancer. The CDR3 nucleotides are TGTGCCAGCAGCTTAGCCGGGACAGGACTCAGGGGGGAGCTGTTTTTT. Its protein is CASSLAGTGLRGELFF.